This paragraph reports one T cell receptor (beta chain). As yet, its antigen is unknown. PCR was performed using 60 Vbeta and 13 Jbeta primers. Generated by immunoSEQ multiplex PCR, the TCRdb table keeps only in-frame clones and is missing some. The data show over 100,000 clones, with about 76% seen just once and roughly an eighth held by the top ten. This record belongs to a study of cytomegalovirus exposure and HLA in healthy donors. General observations from the study: TCR beta V- and J-gene trimming was later associated with a missense DCLRE1C variant. Within a later analysis, the majority of CMV-associated TCR beta chains appeared HLA-restricted. Data from an earlier analysis indicated that most TCR beta V segments were productive either about 90% or about 30% of the time. Through in vitro validation, three CMV-associated chains were shown to be specific for CMV antigens.

Sequencing input: PBMCs. The sequence was obtained from a woman in her thirties or forties in good health and CMV-seropositive.

The CDR3 nucleotides are TGTGCCTGGCGCAGTCGCGAAAAACTGTTTTTT. It encodes CAWRSREKLFF. The genes are TRBV30 and TRBJ1-4; D gene uncertain. There are 11 residues in the CDR3. Trimming stripped 5 bases from V and 8 bases from J, with 9 bases between. The germline CDR1 and CDR2 sequences are GTSNPN and SVGIG (reference sequence).